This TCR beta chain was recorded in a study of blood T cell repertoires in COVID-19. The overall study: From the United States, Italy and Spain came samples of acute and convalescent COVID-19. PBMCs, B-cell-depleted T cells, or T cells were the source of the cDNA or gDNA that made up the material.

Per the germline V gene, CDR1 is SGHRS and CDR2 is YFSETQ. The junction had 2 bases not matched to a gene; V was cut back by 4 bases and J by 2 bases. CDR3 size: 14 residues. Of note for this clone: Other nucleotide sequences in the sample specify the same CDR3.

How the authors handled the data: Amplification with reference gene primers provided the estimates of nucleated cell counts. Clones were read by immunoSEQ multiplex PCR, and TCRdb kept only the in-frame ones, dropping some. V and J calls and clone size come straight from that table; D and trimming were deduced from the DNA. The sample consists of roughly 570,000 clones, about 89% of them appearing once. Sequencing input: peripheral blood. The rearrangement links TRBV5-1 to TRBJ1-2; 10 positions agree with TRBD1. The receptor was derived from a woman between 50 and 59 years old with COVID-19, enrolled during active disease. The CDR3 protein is CASSRDRGNYGYTF. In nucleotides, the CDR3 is TGCGCCAGCAGCCGGGACAGGGGCAACTATGGCTACACCTTC. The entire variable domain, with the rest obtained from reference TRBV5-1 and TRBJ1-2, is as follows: KAGVTQTPRYLIKTRGQQVTLSCSPISGHRSVSWYQQTPGQGLQFLFEYFSETQRNKGNFPGRFSGRQFSNSRSEMNVSTLELGDSALYLCASSRDRGNYGYTFGSGTRLTVV.